The 11 T cell receptor delta chains given below trace back to one sample, sequenced in a study of γδ T cells in repeated Plasmodium falciparum infection. TCRdb called clones anew from the multiplex PCR reads with CATT. The profile shows around 50,000 delta-chain clones, over 1.5% of them singletons. Bulk repertoires came from Vgamma9/Vdelta2+ or Vdelta2-negative gammadelta T cells flow-sorted from PBMC. Specimen: gamma-delta T cells from blood. The receptors were sampled from a pool of human donors (malaria-infected and uninfected, not separated).

For this clone: Given a far larger clone just one base away, this is likely a sequencing read error. Other DNA sequences in the same sample also yield this CDR3. The V and J genes are TRDV1 and TRDJ1, with 10 bases fitting TRDD3. The J gene, missing from TCRdb, was assigned here through DNA to germline matching. The CDR3 loop spans 22 amino acids. V lost 1 base, J lost 5 bases, and 25 bases stayed unmatched. Germline CDR1 and CDR2: TSWWSYY and QGS. Here the CDR3 reads CALGERPLKAWYWGMRTDKLIF. The CDR3 nucleotides are TGTGCTCTTGGGGAACGGCCTTTAAAGGCGTGGTACTGGGGGATGCGAACTGATAAACTCATCTTT.

This clone was detected ten times or more. The protein held in TCRdb is that of a much larger clone and does not match this DNA's translation at residue 3, likely because of a read error; the protein shown is translated from the DNA. The gene calls are TRDV2 and TRDJ1, with unresolved D. Germline matching of the DNA provided the J gene here, since TCRdb leaves it blank. The CDR3 has 13 amino acids. In germline, CDR1 is GEAIGNYY, CDR2 EKD. CDR3 protein: CAYDSVGVDKLIF. The CDR3 DNA sequence: TGTGCCTATGACAGTGTAGGAGTCGATAAACTCATCTTT.

This clone was picked up many times. The protein TCRdb lists belongs to a much larger clone and differs from this DNA's translation at residue 9, which points to a read error; the protein shown is made from the DNA. The chain has TRDV1 and TRDJ1, with 12 positions matching TRDD3. The CDR3 runs 24 residues. V was clipped by 1 base and J by 0 bases; unmatched bases: 24. The V gene's germline CDR1 is TSWWSYY and CDR2 QGS. CDR3 protein: CALGEPTFLCPNWGIPCYTDKLIF. The CDR3 DNA reads TGTGCTCTTGGGGAACCCACCTTTCTCTGTCCTAACTGGGGGATACCCTGCTACACCGATAAACTCATCTTT.

This clone has more than one count but fewer than ten. The likely explanation is a read error, given a far larger clone one base away. Other nucleotide sequences in the sample specify the same CDR3. This chain's CDR3 is CALGKRTYSMLGDTLKLIF. In DNA form, the CDR3 reads TGTGCCCTTGGGAAAAGAACCTACTCGATGTTGGGGGATACGCTGAAACTCATCTTT. The rearrangement joins TRDV1 to TRDJ1; 11 bases agree with TRDD3. Here the J gene came from matching the DNA to germline, since TCRdb omits it. The CDR3 covers 19 residues. CDR1 and CDR2 from the germline V gene are TSWWSYY and QGS.

This clone came up many times. Translating this DNA gives a protein that differs at residue 18 from the TCRdb one, which belongs to a much larger clone; a read error is likely, and the protein shown is this translation. The gene calls are TRDV2 and TRDJ1, with D hard to call. The CDR3 is made up of 19 amino acids. The germline CDR1 and CDR2 sequences are GEAIGNYY and EKD. The CDR3 bases are TGTGCCTGTGACACGGTACAAAAACGTAAGGAAGAAAACACCGATAAACTCACCTTT. This gives the protein CACDTVQKRKEENTDKLTF.

This clone has just a few counts. A far larger clone differs by one base, so this is likely a read error. This specimen includes other DNA sequences encoding the same CDR3. The rearrangement joins TRDV2 to TRDJ3; 13 bases map to TRDD3. The CDR3 has 21 amino acids. Germline V gene sequence: CDR1 GEAIGNYY, CDR2 EKD. CDR3 protein: CACAATGGYARSSWDTRQMFF. CDR3 nucleotide sequence: TGTGCCTGTGCCGCTACTGGGGGATACGCTCGGAGTTCCTGGGACACCCGACAGATGTTCTTC.

In the case of this clone: TCRdb assigns this DNA the protein of a much larger clone, which departs from its translation at residue 20; this likely reflects a read error, and the protein shown comes from translating the DNA. Different DNA sequences within this sample yield the same CDR3. The chain has TRDV1 and TRDJ1, with TRDD3 matching 11 bases. CDR3 size: 21 residues. Per germline, CDR1 TSWWSYY and CDR2 QGS. Here the CDR3 DNA reads TGTGCTCTTGGAGAGGAAGGGGCCCTCCCAATACTGGGGGATAGATCGGATAAACTCACCTTT. It codes for CALGEEGALPILGDRSDKLTF.

This clone has a count of ten or more. This DNA's translation and the protein TCRdb lists, from a much larger clone, do not match at residue 15, likely due to a read error; the protein shown is translated from the DNA. The chain recombines TRDV1 with TRDJ1; TRDD3 matches at 8 bases. The CDR3 consists of 17 residues. CDR1 TSWWSYY and CDR2 QGS come from the germline V gene. The CDR3 nucleotides are TGTGCTCTTGGGGAACTTTCTGGGGGACATAACGGGGATAAACCCATCTTT. As protein: CALGELSGGHNGDKPIF.

This clone was counted a few times. A read error likely explains why the TCRdb protein, taken from a much larger clone, differs from this DNA's translation at residue 8; the protein shown is translated from the DNA. This rearrangement joins TRDV1 to TRDJ1; D gene unclear. V was trimmed by 7 bases and J by 0 bases, leaving 12 bases between them. The CDR3 totals 14 residues. The V gene's germline CDR1 is TSWWSYY and CDR2 QGS. The CDR3 DNA is TGTGCTCTTGACGCTCAAGGGCACACCGATAAACTCATCTTT. Protein product: CALDAQGHTDKLIF.

This clone has a count of ten or more. One base separates it from a far larger clone, so it is likely a read error. Other nucleotide sequences in the sample specify the same CDR3. Here the CDR3 reads CACDQCRPSKPDKLIF. DNA for the CDR3: TGTGCCTGCGACCAATGCCGCCCCTCCAAGCCCGATAAACTCATCTTT. The chain has TRDV2 and TRDJ1; D not resolved. This CDR3 region has 16 residues. V was shortened by 7 bases and J by 3 bases, with 23 bases between the two germline ends. The V gene's germline CDR1 is GEAIGNYY and CDR2 EKD.

A word on this clone: TCRdb's listed protein matches a much larger clone and diverges from this DNA's translation at residue 17, likely through a read error; the protein shown comes from the DNA. The chain employs TRDV3 and TRDJ3; TRDD3 matches 12 bases. The CDR3 loop spans 26 amino acids. The J segment lost 0 bases and the V segment lost 5 bases, leaving 32 bases of the junction unmatched. The germline V gene encodes CDR1 TVYSNPD and CDR2 GDNSRS (reference sequence). CDR3 sequence reads: CAPSVFRASQRTGGYPSSWDTRQMFF. In nucleotides, the CDR3 is TGTGCCCCCTCGGTATTCCGCGCCAGCCAGCGTACTGGGGGATACCCCTCCTCCTGGGACACCCGACAGATGTTTTTC.